This T cell receptor (beta chain) was identified during a study of beta chain features in type 1 diabetes. Overall study results and limits: In all four CD4+ subsets, TCRB CDR3 length was significantly, moderately reduced in type 1 diabetes. In type 1 diabetes patients, VDJ junctions had fewer insertions; deletions at these junctions were more frequent.

V lost 4 bases to trimming and J lost 4 bases, with 10 bases between them. Germline CDR1 reads SGHTA; CDR2 reads FQGNSA. This CDR3 contains 13 residues. On this clone itself: Antigen unknown.

Every isolated RNA sample was fully reverse transcribed, so sequencing captured expressed TCRB transcripts. TCRdb's copy holds only in-frame clones and misses some; the assay was immunoSEQ multiplex PCR. In the table there are approximately 170,000 clones, about 8% of which are singletons. Sequencing was done on a sample of central memory CD4+ T cells from blood. This receptor was taken from a woman aged 40 to 50 with type 1 diabetes. The chain is built from TRBV7-2 and TRBJ1-2; the D gene is possibly TRBD1 (5 bases). The CDR3: CASSSTQVYGYTF. The CDR3 DNA reads as TGTGCCAGCAGCTCGACACAGGTCTATGGCTACACCTTC.